Listed here are 7 T cell receptor beta chains from one sample, sequenced in a study of T cells in Graves' hyperthyroidism and ophthalmopathy. RNA transcripts yielded amplified TCR beta CDR3 regions. First-round RT-PCR of the TCR CDR3 relied on the HTBI primer set. MiXCR, applied by TCRdb to the multiplex PCR reads, yields one record per CDR3 protein. The sample has 450,000 to 650,000 distinct CDR3 sequences; roughly 15% are singletons. The specimen sequenced was blood. These receptor sequences come from a woman aged 18-29 years with Graves' ophthalmopathy.

The rearrangement joins TRBV29-1 to TRBJ2-1, with 9 nucleotides matching TRBD2. The V gene's germline CDR1 is SQVTM and CDR2 ANQGSEA. Trimming took 6 bases from V and 1 from J; bases not matched to a gene: 4. This CDR3 has 14 residues. CDR3 nucleotides: TGCAGCGTCGCTGGACTAGCGTCCTACAATGAGCAGTTCTTC. This translates into CSVAGLASYNEQFF.

This rearrangement joins TRBV5-1 to TRBJ2-1, with 7 bases lining up with TRBD2. Germline values: CDR1 SGHRS, CDR2 YFSETQ. This CDR3 has 16 residues. J lost 5 bases, V lost 1 base, and 9 bases had no gene match. Written as DNA, the CDR3 is TGCGCCAGCAGCTTGCGGACCGGACTAGGGGACAATGAGCAGTTCTTC. As protein: CASSLRTGLGDNEQFF.

This clonotype was counted many times. The chain is built from TRBV24-1 and TRBJ2-5; 14 bases align to TRBD2. The V gene end was trimmed by 4 bases and the J gene end by 6 bases; junction bases not matched to a gene: 9. CDR1 is KGHDR, CDR2 SFDVKD, per germline. CDR3 length: 17 residues. CDR3 sequence (DNA): TGTGCCACCAGTGACCCGTCGGGACTAGCGGGAGAAAAGACCCAGTACTTC. Protein: CATSDPSGLAGEKTQYF.

This clonotype was seen a handful of times. This chain joins TRBV10-3 and TRBJ1-1; perhaps TRBD1 as D (5 bases). The CDR3 contains 14 residues. Between the trimmed V and J ends, which lost 2 bases and 0 bases, there was a span of 7 bases. Per the germline V gene, CDR1 is ENHRY and CDR2 is SYGVKD. In DNA, the CDR3 is TGTGCCATCAGTGAGCCGGACATGAACACTGAAGCTTTCTTT. This codes for CAISEPDMNTEAFF.

In its sample, this clonotype was seen many times. The CDR3 nucleotides are TGTGCCAGCAGGCCCATGGGAACTGAGAACACTGAAGCTTTCTTT. Protein: CASRPMGTENTEAFF. The genes are TRBV28 and TRBJ1-1; D remains ambiguous. From germline, CDR1 is MDHEN and CDR2 SYDVKM. The V and J ends lost 6 bases and 1 base respectively, with 15 bases between them. This CDR3 region has 15 residues. The full variable domain, in which reference TRBV28 and TRBJ1-1 provide the parts outside the CDR3, is DVKVTQSSRYLVKRTGEKVFLECVQDMDHENMFWYRQDPGLGLRLIYFSYDVKMKEKGDIPEGYSVSREKKERFSLILESASTNQTSMYLCASRPMGTENTEAFFGQGTRLTVV.

The V and J genes are TRBV11-2 and TRBJ2-1; 9 positions agree with TRBD2. The germline CDR1 and CDR2 sequences are SGHAT and FQNNGV. CDR3 size: 16 residues. V lost 5 bases and J lost 1; bases outside the gene matches: 6. The DNA for the CDR3 is TGTGCCAGCAGCATAAGGAGCGGGGGGTCCTACAATGAGCAGTTCTTC. It translates to CASSIRSGGSYNEQFF.

This chain uses TRBV7-2 with TRBJ1-1, with 9 nucleotides matching TRBD1. The trim removed 6 bases at V and 7 bases at J, leaving 15 bases unmatched. The CDR3 runs to 16 residues. In germline, CDR1 is SGHTA, CDR2 FQGNSA. For the CDR3, the DNA is TGTGCCAGCAGATACCGGAATTACGGACAGGGGCTTGAAGCTTTCTTT. Protein: CASRYRNYGQGLEAFF.